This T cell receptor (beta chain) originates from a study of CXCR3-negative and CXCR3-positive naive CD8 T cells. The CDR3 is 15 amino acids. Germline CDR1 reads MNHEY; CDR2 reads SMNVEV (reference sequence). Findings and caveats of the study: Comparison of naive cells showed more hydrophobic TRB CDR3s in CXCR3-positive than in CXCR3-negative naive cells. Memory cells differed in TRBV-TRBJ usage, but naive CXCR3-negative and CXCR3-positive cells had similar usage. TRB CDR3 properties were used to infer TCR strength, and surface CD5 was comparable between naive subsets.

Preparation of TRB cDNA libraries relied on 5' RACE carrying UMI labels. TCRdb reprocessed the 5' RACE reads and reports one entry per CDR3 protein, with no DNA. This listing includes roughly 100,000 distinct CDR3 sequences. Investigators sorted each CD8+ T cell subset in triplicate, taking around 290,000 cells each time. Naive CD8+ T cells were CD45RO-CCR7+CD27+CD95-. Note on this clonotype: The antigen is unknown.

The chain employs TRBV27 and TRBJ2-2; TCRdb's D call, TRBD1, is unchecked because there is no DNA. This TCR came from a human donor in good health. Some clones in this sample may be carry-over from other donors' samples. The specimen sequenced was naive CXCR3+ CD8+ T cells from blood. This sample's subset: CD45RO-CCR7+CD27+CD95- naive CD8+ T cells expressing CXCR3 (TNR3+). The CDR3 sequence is CASSLMGADTGELFF.